This T cell receptor (beta chain) appears in the sequencing data of a study of tumor-infiltrating lymphocytes in localized non-small cell lung cancer. A remark on this clone: Its antigen is unknown.

Study-wide findings and caveats: Available tissue quantity limited TCR sequencing to a patient subset. T-cell fraction did not differ between immunotypes IM1 and IM2. Recurrence-free survival showed no association with tumor T-cell fraction.

The CDR3 length is 16 residues. V lost 2 bases and J 5 bases, leaving 15 bases between the germline ends. Germline V CDR1 and CDR2: SGHVS, FQNEAQ. Profiling relied on immunoSEQ multiplex PCR, and the TCRdb table lists in-frame clones only, not all of them. The sample records some 17,000 clones, roughly four fifths being singletons. The receptor comes from a human donor with non-small cell lung cancer. Input material: lung tumor tissue. The chain carries TRBV7-8 and TRBJ2-2; D is perhaps TRBD2 (7 bases). The CDR3 coding sequence is TGTGCCAGCAGCTTATCCTGGGGAGGGGGGACCGGGGAGCTGTTTTTT. Its translation: CASSLSWGGGTGELFF.